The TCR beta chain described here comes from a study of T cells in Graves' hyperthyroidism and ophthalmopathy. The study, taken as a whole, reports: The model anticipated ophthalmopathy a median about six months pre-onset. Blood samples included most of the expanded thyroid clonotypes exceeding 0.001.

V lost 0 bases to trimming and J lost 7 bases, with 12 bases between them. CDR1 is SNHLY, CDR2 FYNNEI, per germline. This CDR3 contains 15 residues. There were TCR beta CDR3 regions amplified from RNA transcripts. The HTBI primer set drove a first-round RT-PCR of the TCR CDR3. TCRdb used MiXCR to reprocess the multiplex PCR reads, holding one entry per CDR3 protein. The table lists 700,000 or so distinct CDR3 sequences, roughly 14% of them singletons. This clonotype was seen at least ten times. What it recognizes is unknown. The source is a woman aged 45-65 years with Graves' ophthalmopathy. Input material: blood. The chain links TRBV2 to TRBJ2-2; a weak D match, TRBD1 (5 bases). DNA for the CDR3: TGTGCCAGCAGTGAAGCCAGGGCCAAGGGCGGGGAGCTGTTTTTT. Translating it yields CASSEARAKGGELFF.